The next 21 T cell receptor beta chains were all read from a single sample in a study of tumor-infiltrating lymphocytes in primary liver carcinoma. A constant-region primer served to make TCR beta cDNA from approximately 490 ng total RNA. What produced the TCR beta libraries was three nested multiplex PCR rounds using slightly modified ARM-PCR. A C-beta reverse primer and TRBV1-TRBV30 forward primers served in each of the first two PCR rounds, at ten to eleven cycles apiece. TCRdb redid the calling of the multiplex PCR reads with MiXCR, one entry per CDR3 protein. The sample comprises tens of thousands of distinct CDR3 sequences, roughly 80% of which are singletons, and around 38% rests with the top ten. Unsorted bulk tissue of roughly 18-31 mg yielded co-extracted RNA and DNA. Sequencing input: tumor-adjacent normal liver tissue. The source is a man aged 35 to 55 with primary liver carcinoma and hepatitis B virus infection.

This clonotype has ten or more counts. This rearrangement joins TRBV24-1 to TRBJ1-1, with D possibly matching TRBD1 (6 bases). This CDR3 has 15 residues. Germline V gives CDR1 KGHDR, CDR2 SFDVKD. V was clipped by 5 bases and J by 1 base, with 13 bases between them. CDR3 nucleotides: TGTGCCACCAGTGGTGTGGGGGCGGAGAACACTGAAGCTTTCTTT. It is translated as CATSGVGAENTEAFF.

To note about this clonotype: One end of the junction varies from germline; a read error may be responsible. The V gene is TRBV5-1, the J gene TRBJ2-3; TRBD2 agrees at 9 bases. Germline V gene sequence: CDR1 SGHRS, CDR2 YFSETQ. This CDR3 is 15 amino acids long. In nucleotides, the CDR3 is TGCACCAGCAGCCCCCTAGCGGGACCCACGGGGACGCACTATTTT. Its translation: CTSSPLAGPTGTHYF.

By frequency in the sample, this clonotype is large. CDR3 region: CASSLHTGYNAFF. In nucleotides, the CDR3 is TGTGCCAGCAGCTTACATACAGGGTATAATGCTTTCTTT. The chain is built from TRBV11-2 and TRBJ1-1; TRBD1 is a possible D gene (6 bases). With 2 bases removed from V and 11 bases from J, the gap between germline ends came to 15 bases. Germline V gives CDR1 SGHAT, CDR2 FQNNGV. The CDR3 runs 13 residues.

In the case of this clonotype: No conserved phenylalanine or tryptophan is present at the end of the CDR3, so a read error is the likely explanation. The chain couples TRBV28 to TRBJ1-1; unclear D gene. This CDR3 has 14 amino acids. From germline, CDR1 is MDHEN and CDR2 SYDVKM. The chain's CDR3 is CVSTQVGLWAEAFL. The CDR3 DNA reads TGTGTCAGCACCCAAGTGGGGTTGTGGGCTGAAGCTTTCCTT.

This clonotype turned up a few times. The CDR3 carries no conserved terminal phenylalanine or tryptophan, so it likely arises from a read error. It is unclear where the CDR3 begins or ends on the DNA, so no DNA is shown, and the CDR3 is as TCRdb lists it. V gene TRBV6-2 or TRBV6-3 combines with J gene TRBJ2-7. CDR1 and CDR2 from the germline V gene are MNHEY and SVGEGT. The CDR3 adds up to 13 amino acids, both ends counted. CDR3 protein: CASSADRHYEKYS.

This clonotype came up once. The junction does not match germline at one end; this may be a read error. This sequence joins TRBV5-6 and TRBJ1-5, with D tentatively TRBD1 (6 bases). The CDR3 consists of 15 residues. Germline values: CDR1 SGHDT, CDR2 YYEEEE. The CDR3 reads CASSFGGGGNQHQHF. The CDR3 DNA follows: TGTGCCAGCAGCTTCGGAGGGGGTGGCAATCAGCACCAGCATTTT.

With regard to this clonotype: At one end, the junction sequence differs from germline, possibly due to a read error. This sequence joins TRBV4-2 and TRBJ2-6; the match to TRBD1 covers 10 bases. The CDR3 runs 18 residues. Per the germline V gene, CDR1 is LGHNA and CDR2 is YNFKEQ. The CDR3 nucleotides read TGTGCCAGCAGCCCCCTAGACAGGGGGCTAACCGGGGCCGACGTCCTGACTTTC. It encodes CASSPLDRGLTGADVLTF.

This clonotype was seen more than once but under ten times. J is TRBJ2-2 and V is TRBV29-1, with D possibly TRBD2 on 6 matching bases. The CDR3 is 13 amino acids. Trimming removed 5 bases at V and 3 bases at J, with 10 bases between. CDR1 is SQVTM, CDR2 ANQGSEA, per germline. The CDR3 here is CSVLREDTGELFF. CDR3 in DNA: TGCAGCGTTCTCAGGGAGGACACCGGGGAGCTGTTTTTT.

This clonotype came up a few times. A read error may account for a junction end that differs from germline. V usage is TRBV11-2 and J usage is TRBJ2-5, with D possibly matching TRBD2 (5 bases). The CDR3 is 18 residues long. From germline, CDR1 is SGHAT and CDR2 FQNNGV. DNA for the CDR3: TGCGCCAGCAGCCCTAGCTCAATCGAGGGTACTAGGCGGGAGACCCAGTACTTC. Encoded protein: CASSPSSIEGTRRETQYF.

This chain uses TRBV11-2 with TRBJ2-7; D is possibly TRBD2 (6 bases). Germline CDR1 SGHAT, CDR2 FQNNGV. The CDR3 consists of 13 residues. V lost 5 bases and J lost 6, with 14 bases in between. CDR3 loop: CASSPTGATEQYF. In nucleotides, the CDR3 is TGTGCCAGCAGCCCGACGGGAGCCACCGAGCAGTACTTC.

As regards this clonotype: The junction differs from germline at one of its ends, possibly a read error. V and J are TRBV13 and TRBJ2-2; possibly TRBD2 for D (6 bases). Germline values: CDR1 PRHDT, CDR2 FYEKMQ (reference sequence). CDR3 length: 16 amino acids. DNA for the CDR3: TGTGCAAGCAGCTTGAGACTAGTGGGAGGACACGGGGAGCTGTTTTTT. It encodes CASSLRLVGGHGELFF.

About this clonotype itself: A junction boundary mismatches the germline segment, possibly from a read error. This rearrangement joins TRBV29-1 to TRBJ2-2; a possible D gene is TRBD2 (8 bases). The germline CDR1 and CDR2 sequences are SQVTM and ANQGSEA. The CDR3 totals 14 residues. The CDR3 region is CSVYGTVGRGGLVF. The CDR3 DNA is TGCAGTGTCTATGGGACAGTGGGTCGCGGGGGGCTGGTTTTT.

Notes on this clonotype: Being one base from a much bigger clone, this may be a read error. The chain recombines TRBV28 with TRBJ2-5, with 9 nucleotides matching TRBD2. This CDR3 is built from 15 residues. Germline values: CDR1 MDHEN, CDR2 SYDVKM. CDR3 amino acids: CASHLASGVQEAQYF. The CDR3 bases are TGTGCCAGTCATTTGGCTAGCGGGGTCCAAGAGGCCCAGTACTTC.

The chain joins TRBV7-9 to TRBJ1-2, with D uncertain. The CDR3 has 13 amino acids. Germline V CDR1 and CDR2: SEHNR, FQNEAQ (reference sequence). The CDR3 sequence: CISTQAIGYGYTF. CDR3 nucleotides: TGTATCAGCACCCAGGCGATCGGCTATGGCTACACCTTC. The variable domain in full, completed from reference TRBV7-9 and TRBJ1-2, reads DTGVSQNPRHKITKRGQNVTFRCDPISEHNRLYWYRQTLGQGPEFLTYFQNEAQLEKSRLLSDRFSAERPKGSFSTLEIQRTEQGDSAMYLCISTQAIGYGYTFGSGTRLTVV.

To note about this clonotype: The junction and the germline gene differ at one end; a read error may be behind it. This chain joins TRBV11-2 and TRBJ2-3; perhaps TRBD1 as D (6 bases). CDR3 length equals 16 residues. Germline CDR1 is SGHAT and CDR2 is FQNNGV. In DNA, the CDR3 is TGTGTCAGCAGCAGAAGAAACACAGGGAACACAGATACGCAGTATTTT. Translation: CVSSRRNTGNTDTQYF.

The table lists this clonotype with a few counts. An end of the junction does not agree with germline; a read error may underlie this. The gene calls are TRBV11-2 and TRBJ2-1; the D is unclear. The CDR3 runs to 12 residues. CDR1 and CDR2 from the germline V gene are SGHAT and FQNNGV. Here the CDR3 DNA reads TGTGACAGCAGCTTAGGGTACCAGGAACATTTCTTC. Its translation is CDSSLGYQEHFF. The full variable domain, with the rest looked up from reference TRBV11-2 and TRBJ2-1, is EAGVAQSPRYKIIEKRQSVAFWCNPISGHATLYWYQQILGQGPKLLIQFQNNGVVDDSQLPKDRFSAERLKGVDSTLKIQPAKLEDSAVYLCDSSLGYQEHFFGPGTRLTVL.

The chain employs TRBV11-1 and TRBJ2-4; a weak D match, TRBD2 (6 bases). V lost 3 bases, J lost 6 bases, and 21 bases lay in between. The CDR3 is 17 amino acids. Per germline, CDR1 SGHAT and CDR2 FQDESV (reference sequence). CDR3 sequence reads: CASSFPGIGGTRNIQYF. The CDR3 DNA sequence: TGTGCCAGCAGCTTCCCCGGGATTGGCGGGACCAGAAACATTCAGTACTTC.

Details on this clonotype: The germline gene is not matched at one end of the junction; a read error may be the cause. V usage is TRBV11-2 and J usage is TRBJ2-5, with 8 bases fitting TRBD2. The CDR3 spans 14 residues. Germline V CDR1 and CDR2: SGHAT, FQNNGV. Here the CDR3 DNA reads TGTGTCAGCAGCTTAGAGTTTAGTGGGACTAGAGACTACTTC. Translation gives CVSSLEFSGTRDYF.

In the case of this clonotype: Likely a read error: the CDR3 ends without its conserved phenylalanine or tryptophan. No DNA is shown, since the ends of the CDR3 on it are uncertain; the CDR3 is the one TCRdb lists. This rearrangement joins TRBV11-2 to TRBJ2-5; the table names TRBD2, a call not compared with the DNA. CDR1 and CDR2 (germline): SGHAT, FQNNGV. The CDR3 has 14 residues if both end residues are counted. The CDR3 is CANSFSGGQETQYI.

As for this clonotype: At one boundary the junction diverges from the germline segment, which might be a read error. The chain combines TRBV6-1 with TRBJ2-1, with a tentative D call TRBD2 (5 bases). This CDR3 contains 15 residues. Germline loops: CDR1 MNHNS, CDR2 SASEGT. In DNA form, the CDR3 reads TGTGCAAGCAGTGAAGAAGCTGGAGGATACAATGTGCAGTTCTTC. It translates to CASSEEAGGYNVQFF.

Notes on this clonotype: The junction differs from germline at one of its ends, possibly a read error. J is TRBJ1-5 and V is TRBV12-3 or TRBV12-4; D possibly corresponds to TRBD1 (5 bases). The CDR3 runs 16 residues. The CDR3 protein is CASSSPGHASSQPQHF. The CDR3 region has the DNA TGTGCCAGCAGTTCTCCGGGGCACGCTAGCAGTCAGCCCCAGCATTTT.